This T cell receptor beta chain was sequenced in a study of cytomegalovirus exposure and HLA in healthy donors. The count of this clone is one. V was trimmed by 6 bases and J by 2 bases, leaving 10 bases between them. The CDR3 length is 12 residues. The germline gives CDR1 SQVTM, CDR2 ANQGSEA. Researchers ran the PCR with 60 Vbeta and 13 Jbeta primers. Libraries were prepared by immunoSEQ multiplex PCR; TCRdb keeps only in-frame clonotypes and omits some of them. The data show around 83,000 clones, around 80% seen once. The receptor comes from a male donor in good health and CMV-seropositive. Specimen: PBMCs. The chain employs TRBV29-1 and TRBJ1-1; a possible D gene is TRBD1 (6 bases). The CDR3 DNA reads TGCAGCGTAAAACAGGGAAACACTGAAGCTTTCTTT. Residues: CSVKQGNTEAFF.